This TCR beta chain originates from a study of T cells after yellow fever vaccination. Study summary: Low-cell-number fractions underwent preparation using SMART-Seq v4 Ultra Low Input.

By 5'RACE template switching, TCR cDNA was produced, with a universal primer site and UMIs added in the process. TCRdb ran MiXCR on the 5' RACE reads and lists one entry per CDR3 protein. Of approximately 300,000 distinct CDR3 sequences in the sample, around 6.8% were seen once. The study's findings and limits: Faster peaking, at day 5 versus 15, marked a secondary response that was weaker. Post-booster repertoires again held most primary-vaccination clones (about 96% CD4, roughly 88% CD8).

Deletions cut 5 bases from V and 6 bases from J, with 16 bases between. Germline values: CDR1 SEHNR, CDR2 FQNEAQ (reference sequence). The CDR3 covers 14 residues. Concerning this clonotype itself: Its specificity is unknown.

The sample here was PBMCs, taken about 49 days after the first yellow fever vaccination. The TCR sequence derives from a young man who received the YFV17D yellow fever vaccine. J is TRBJ1-2 and V is TRBV7-9; D is undetermined. The CDR3 loop reads CASSTNVFYHGYTF. Here the CDR3 DNA reads TGTGCCAGCAGCACAAATGTCTTTTATCATGGCTACACCTTC.